This note documents a single T cell receptor (beta chain) sequence. CDR1 LGHNA and CDR2 YSLEER come from the germline V gene. The length of the CDR3 is 16 residues. J was trimmed by 5 bases and V by 0 bases; bases with no gene match: 8. The sample belongs to a study of blood T cell repertoires in COVID-19. Study overall: COVID-19 samples, acute and convalescent, were from the United States, Italy and Spain. T cells, B-cell-depleted T cells, or PBMCs supplied cDNA or gDNA.

Original processing methods: Amplification of reference gene primers provided the estimated nucleated cell counts. Sequencing was performed with immunoSEQ multiplex PCR; in TCRdb, only in-frame clones are kept and a portion is missing. That table supplies the V and J calls and clone size; D and trimming were determined from the DNA. The sample yields approximately 100,000 clones, about four fifths seen once. Sequenced input: peripheral blood. The chain recombines TRBV4-3 with TRBJ1-2, with 8 bases identical to TRBD1. The TCR sequence derives from a human donor in a cohort sampled during active COVID-19. DNA for the CDR3: TGCGCCAGCAGCCAAGATTGGGCAGGGGGCAATTATGGCTACACCTTC. It translates to CASSQDWAGGNYGYTF.